The entry below gives a single TCR beta chain sequence along with its context. The sample is drawn from a study of blood T cell repertoires in COVID-19. Study context: Specimens from acute and convalescent COVID-19 originated in the United States, Italy and Spain. In each case, the material was cDNA or gDNA derived from T cells, B-cell-depleted T cells, or PBMCs.

Germline-derived CDR1 and CDR2 are MDHEN and SYDVKM. The junction had 8 bases not matched to a gene; V was cut back by 4 bases and J by 0 bases. There are 17 residues in the CDR3. TCRdb's table, derived via immunoSEQ multiplex PCR, lists solely in-frame clones and lacks some. The sample records approximately 280,000 clones, approximately 89% being singletons. The chain links TRBV28 to TRBJ1-1, with 10 nucleotides matching TRBD1. The source is a woman aged 55 to 70 with acute or convalescent COVID-19. Sequencing was performed on peripheral blood. The CDR3 sequence: CASSSGTGVLMNTEAFF. CDR3 nucleotide sequence: TGTGCCAGCAGTTCCGGGACAGGGGTCCTCATGAACACTGAAGCTTTCTTT.